One sample yielded the 16 T cell receptor beta chains listed below, sequenced in a study of blood T cell repertoires in COVID-19 (dated by TCRdb to the early 2020s). To prepare the library, the immunoSEQ multiplex PCR assay was applied. TCRdb took this table from immuneACCESS and kept in-frame rearrangements with V and J called. Such tables lack part of the clones; where checked against another copy, unresolved V genes explain under half of the gap, and the rest is unexplained. Counted in this sample were around 340,000 clones; roughly 87% of them appeared once. Less than 5% of the sample is held by the ten biggest clonotypes. The material sequenced was peripheral blood. These receptors came from a woman aged 55-70 years with COVID-19, enrolled during active disease.

The chain joins TRBV18 to TRBJ2-1; 7 nucleotides align to TRBD1. Germline values: CDR1 KGHSH, CDR2 LQKENI. J gave up 4 bases and V 0 bases, and 3 bases lay outside the gene matches. This CDR3 has 15 residues. In nucleotides, the CDR3 is TGTGCCAGCTCACCACCGAGGGACAGATACAATGAGCAGTTCTTC. This gives the protein CASSPPRDRYNEQFF.

Concerning this clone: The sample contains more than one DNA sequence encoding this CDR3. The V call is TRBV28, the J call TRBJ1-2; D gene unclear. Per germline, CDR1 MDHEN and CDR2 SYDVKM. This CDR3 region has 12 residues. The V end was cut by 7 bases, the J end by 0 bases, with 6 bases between. In nucleotides, the CDR3 is TGTGCCAGCACACGGGCTAACTATGGCTACACCTTC. Its protein product is CASTRANYGYTF.

The rearrangement joins TRBV2 to TRBJ2-3; D perhaps matches TRBD1 (5 bases). There are 15 residues in the CDR3. Trimming cost V 6 bases and J 2 bases, with 15 bases left between them. The V gene's germline CDR1 is SNHLY and CDR2 FYNNEI. In DNA, the CDR3 is TGTGCCAGCAGAAGACTGGACACCGCCACAGATACGCAGTATTTT. It specifies CASRRLDTATDTQYF.

The V and J genes are TRBV4-1 and TRBJ2-3, with 9 bases lining up with TRBD1. V trimming: 3 bases; J trimming: 0 bases; junction bases outside the gene matches: 7. The CDR3 sequence is 17 residues long. CDR1 and CDR2 (germline): MGHRA, YSYEKL. The CDR3: CASSHLDRGLSTDTQYF. In DNA, the CDR3 is TGCGCCAGCAGCCACTTGGACAGGGGCCTTAGCACAGATACGCAGTATTTT.

The rearrangement links TRBV7-6 to TRBJ1-6; D remains ambiguous. The CDR3 totals 16 residues. V was clipped by 2 bases and J by 4 bases, with 12 bases between them. Germline loops: CDR1 SGHVS, CDR2 FNYEAQ. CDR3 DNA sequence: TGTGCCAGCAGCTTATGGGAGCGACGTTATAATTCACCCCTCCACTTT. Its translation: CASSLWERRYNSPLHF.

The V and J genes are TRBV3-1 (or the pseudogene TRBV3-2) and TRBJ1-1, with a possible D match to TRBD1 (6 bases). V was trimmed by 4 bases and J by 5 bases, leaving 17 bases between them. Germline V gene lookup returns CDR1 LGHDT and CDR2 YNNKEL (reference sequence). This CDR3 has 15 residues. The CDR3 DNA reads TGTGCCAGCAGCCGTTCACAGGGTAAAAATACTGAAGCTTTCTTT. Protein: CASSRSQGKNTEAFF.

The rearrangement joins TRBV3-1 (or the pseudogene TRBV3-2) to TRBJ2-5; tentatively, D is TRBD2 (5 bases). The CDR3 contains 14 residues. Per the germline V gene, CDR1 is LGHDT and CDR2 is YNNKEL (reference sequence). Trimming took off 2 bases at V and 0 bases at J, with 7 bases between the two ends. The CDR3 spells CASSQRENQETQYF. The CDR3, as DNA: TGTGCCAGCAGCCAAAGGGAGAACCAAGAGACCCAGTACTTC.

The chain joins TRBV27 to TRBJ1-6, with D possibly TRBD1 on 5 matching bases. V dropped 2 bases and J dropped 6 bases, with 8 bases sitting between them. The CDR3 extends over 14 amino acids. Germline V lookup: CDR1 MNHEY, CDR2 SMNVEV (reference sequence). CDR3 protein: CASSLVGVNSPLHF. The CDR3 DNA is TGTGCCAGCAGTTTAGTAGGGGTTAATTCACCCCTCCACTTT.

The DNA of the CDR3 is TGTGCCAGCAGCAGGAGACAGGGAGGTGGCACTGAAGCTTTCTTT. It specifies CASSRRQGGGTEAFF. The V gene is TRBV5-6, the J gene TRBJ1-1; 7 bases are shared with TRBD1. CDR1 SGHDT and CDR2 YYEEEE come from the germline V gene. Trimming cost V 4 bases and J 4 bases; bases outside gene matches: 10. The CDR3 covers 15 residues. Combining the CDR3 with reference TRBV5-6 and TRBJ1-1 gives the whole variable domain DAGVTQSPTHLIKTRGQQVTLRCSPKSGHDTVSWYQQALGQGPQFIFQYYEEEERQRGNFPDRFSGHQFPNYSSELNVNALLLGDSALYLCASSRRQGGGTEAFFGQGTRLTVV.

V is TRBV6-1 and J is TRBJ1-2; no firm D call. Trimming took off 0 bases at V and 0 bases at J, with 11 bases between the two ends. The CDR3 extends over 16 amino acids. The germline V gene has CDR1 MNHNS and CDR2 SASEGT. CDR3 in DNA: TGTGCCAGCAGTGAAGCGGTTCACAGACCTAACTATGGCTACACCTTC. Translated, it gives CASSEAVHRPNYGYTF.

This chain joins TRBV25-1 and TRBJ2-1, with D possibly matching TRBD2 (5 bases). Germline lookup yields CDR1 MGHDK and CDR2 SYGVNS. V gave up 2 bases and J gave up 0 bases, with 8 bases separating them. The CDR3 length is 15 residues. The CDR3 loop reads CASSEPAASYNEQFF. The CDR3 DNA reads TGTGCCAGCAGTGAACCAGCGGCCTCCTACAATGAGCAGTTCTTC.

The rearrangement links TRBV6-6 to TRBJ1-4, with D uncertain. Trimming removed 2 bases at V and 2 bases at J, with 12 bases between. This CDR3 spans 16 amino acids. Germline loops: CDR1 MNHNY, CDR2 SVGAGI (reference sequence). The CDR3 spells CASSYPPEGTNEKLFF. DNA for the CDR3: TGTGCCAGCAGTTACCCCCCCGAGGGCACTAATGAAAAACTGTTTTTT.

The chain carries TRBV19 and TRBJ2-1, with 8 nucleotides matching TRBD1. From germline, CDR1 is LNHDA and CDR2 SQIVND (reference sequence). The V segment lost 5 bases and the J segment 6 bases; nucleotides outside the gene matches: 6. The CDR3 sequence is 14 residues long. CDR3 amino acids: CASSPQGASNEQFF. The CDR3 DNA is TGTGCCAGTAGTCCCCAGGGGGCGTCCAATGAGCAGTTCTTC.

This chain uses TRBV10-3 with TRBJ1-2; weak D call: TRBD1 (5 bases). V dropped 4 bases and J dropped 5 bases, with 11 bases sitting between them. Per germline, CDR1 ENHRY and CDR2 SYGVKD. This CDR3 contains 13 residues. Here the CDR3 DNA reads TGTGCCATCAGTGTTTCAGGGCGTTATGGCTACACCTTC. This gives the protein CAISVSGRYGYTF.

This clone came up once. In DNA form, the CDR3 reads TGTGCCAGCAGCTTAGTCGTTTTGTTCGGACAGCGGAACACTGAAGCTTTCTTT. Protein: CASSLVVLFGQRNTEAFF. This rearrangement joins TRBV7-9 to TRBJ1-1, with D perhaps TRBD1 (6 bases). V was pared by 1 base and J by 1 base, with 19 bases between. Germline values: CDR1 SEHNR, CDR2 FQNEAQ (reference sequence). The CDR3 runs to 18 residues.

This clone appeared a single time. This chain uses TRBV7-3 with TRBJ1-1, with 7 bases aligning to TRBD1. Trimming at V came to 5 bases and at J to 0 bases, leaving 6 bases not matched to a gene. Germline V gene data show CDR1 as SGHTA and CDR2 as FQGTGA. The CDR3 is 15 amino acids. The CDR3 spells CASSMTGTMNTEAFF. Here the CDR3 DNA reads TGTGCCAGCAGCATGACAGGGACCATGAACACTGAAGCTTTCTTT.